This T cell receptor (beta chain) was identified in a study of regulatory T cells in long-lasting Graves disease. Germline-derived CDR1 and CDR2 are LNHDA and SQIVND (reference sequence). The CDR3 is 14 residues long. The V and J ends lost 3 bases and 4 bases respectively, with 12 bases between them. There are a few counts of this clonotype. Through Arm-PCR of CDR3 regions and iRepertoire HTBI primers, TCR beta libraries were built. A single record per CDR3 protein comes from TCRdb applying MiXCR to the multiplex PCR reads. The sample records under 500,000 distinct CDR3 sequences, 20% to 25% being singletons. Time point noted: persistent/refractory GD, antithyroid drugs over 5 years with positive TRAb. TCR sequences were obtained from RNA taken from PBMCs. Those enrolled as patients came out of an endocrinology department in Xi'an, China.

The sample here was peripheral blood mononuclear cells (PBMCs), taken when the disease was refractory, from a patient treated with antithyroid drugs. The sequence came from a female donor with Graves disease. The V call is TRBV19, the J call TRBJ1-2, with D tentatively TRBD1 (6 bases). The CDR3, as DNA: TGTGCCAGTAGTATCCGACAGGCGGCCTATGGCTACACCTTC. Its protein product is CASSIRQAAYGYTF.